The entry below gives a single TCR beta chain sequence along with its context. Antigen: not known. This specimen belongs to a study of regulatory T cells in long-lasting Graves disease. Whole-study findings and limits: Results may be inaccurate due to the small sample size.

Relying on iRepertoire HTBI primers and Arm-PCR of CDR3 regions, the team built TCR beta libraries. TCRdb reanalysed the multiplex PCR reads using MiXCR and keeps one entry per CDR3 protein. The repertoire includes around 300,000 distinct CDR3 sequences, around 21% of them detected once, and roughly 50% sits in the top ten. The time point here: persistent/refractory GD, antithyroid drugs over 5 years with positive TRAb. PBMCs provided the RNA from which the TCR library was made. The sequencing used peripheral blood mononuclear cells (PBMCs), collected when the disease was refractory, from a patient treated with antithyroid drugs. The receptor comes from a female donor with Graves disease.

The CDR3 spells CSVAIFGEQFF. The CDR3 DNA follows: TGCAGTGTAGCGATTTTTGGTGAGCAGTTCTTC. The chain couples TRBV20-1 to TRBJ2-1; weak D call: TRBD2 (5 bases). The germline V gene has CDR1 DFQATT and CDR2 SNEGSKA (reference sequence). V dropped 7 bases and J dropped 9 bases, with 13 bases sitting between them. The CDR3 contains 11 residues.